One sample yielded the 10 T cell receptor beta chains listed below, sequenced in a study of cytomegalovirus exposure and HLA in healthy donors. Vbeta (60) and Jbeta (13) primers were used in the PCR. Measured with immunoSEQ multiplex PCR; TCRdb has only the in-frame clones, and not every one. The data show some 150,000 clones, with about 78% seen just once and about 2.8% held by the top ten. The sequenced sample was PBMCs. The source of these receptors is a male donor in good health and CMV-seronegative.

The chain is built from TRBV5-1 and TRBJ1-2; 9 nucleotides align to TRBD1. The CDR3 contains 15 residues. The J segment lost 2 bases and the V segment lost 0 bases, leaving 2 bases of the junction unmatched. Germline assignment: CDR1 SGHRS and CDR2 YFSETQ. In nucleotides, the CDR3 is TGCGCCAGCAGCTTGGAACAGGGGGCAAACTATGGCTACACCTTC. Encoded protein: CASSLEQGANYGYTF.

V usage is TRBV6-6 and J usage is TRBJ2-7; 7 bases are shared with TRBD1. V lost 3 bases to trimming and J lost 5 bases; unmatched junction nucleotides: 7. This CDR3 comprises 14 residues. Germline V lookup: CDR1 MNHNY, CDR2 SVGAGI (reference sequence). The CDR3 loop is CASSYEGAKNEQYF. CDR3 coding DNA: TGTGCCAGCAGTTATGAGGGGGCCAAGAACGAGCAGTACTTC.

Concerning this clone: The junction and the germline gene differ at one end; a read error may be behind it. The chain employs TRBV5-1 and TRBJ2-1; D perhaps matches TRBD2 (5 bases). The V gene's germline CDR1 is SGHRS and CDR2 YFSETQ. This CDR3 contains 15 residues. The CDR3 region is CTSSPTGGLADEQFF. For the CDR3, the DNA is TGCACCAGCAGCCCAACCGGCGGGCTAGCCGATGAGCAGTTCTTC.

The chain joins TRBV5-6 to TRBJ2-7; D is perhaps TRBD2 (5 bases). The CDR3 runs 14 residues. Germline CDR1 is SGHDT and CDR2 is YYEEEE. Between the trimmed V and J ends, which lost 1 base and 3 bases, there was a span of 11 bases. CDR3 region: CASSLSSNFYEQYF. The CDR3 bases are TGTGCCAGCAGCTTGTCTAGCAATTTCTACGAGCAGTACTTC.

The chain combines TRBV7-6 with TRBJ2-7; TRBD1 is a possible D gene (5 bases). The CDR3 is made up of 15 amino acids. Germline V gene lookup returns CDR1 SGHVS and CDR2 FNYEAQ. Trimming took 4 bases from V and 3 from J, leaving 16 bases between them. This CDR3 reads CASSSIWGRDYEQYF. The CDR3 nucleotides read TGTGCCAGCAGCTCCATCTGGGGCAGGGACTACGAGCAGTACTTC.

The J gene is TRBJ2-1, the V gene TRBV5-8, with TRBD2 matching over 10 bases. The CDR3 consists of 16 residues. V was clipped by 4 bases and J by 3 bases; unmatched bases: 7. From germline, CDR1 is SGHTS and CDR2 YDEGEE. DNA for the CDR3: TGTGCCAGCAGCAAGATAGCGGGAGGTGTCTACAATGAGCAGTTCTTC. Translated: CASSKIAGGVYNEQFF.

V usage is TRBV5-1 and J usage is TRBJ1-1, with 10 bases aligning to TRBD1. The CDR3 contains 14 residues. J lost 11 bases, V lost 2 bases, and 9 bases had no gene match. In germline, CDR1 is SGHRS, CDR2 YFSETQ. The CDR3 sequence: CASSFRDRGRGAFF. DNA for the CDR3: TGCGCCAGCAGCTTCAGGGACAGGGGTAGGGGGGCTTTCTTT.

This rearrangement joins TRBV2 to TRBJ1-1; no clear D gene. Germline V CDR1 and CDR2: SNHLY, FYNNEI. The V end was cut by 5 bases, the J end by 7 bases, with 11 bases between. CDR3 length equals 12 residues. The CDR3 bases are TGTGCCAGCAGTCCAAGACGGGTTGAAGCTTTCTTT. Translation: CASSPRRVEAFF.

V gene TRBV29-1 combines with J gene TRBJ2-2, with D perhaps TRBD2 (5 bases). Per the germline V gene, CDR1 is SQVTM and CDR2 is ANQGSEA. CDR3 size: 13 residues. Trimming left V 1 base short and J 5 bases short, with 8 bases between. The CDR3 DNA follows: TGCAGCGTTGAAGGCCGCGGGACCGGGGAGCTGTTTTTT. Amino acid sequence: CSVEGRGTGELFF.

The chain has TRBV9 and TRBJ1-1; 7 nucleotides line up with TRBD1. Germline trimming cut 2 bases from V and 4 bases from J; bases unmatched to any gene: 2. The CDR3 is 13 residues long. CDR1 is SGDLS, CDR2 YYNGEE, per germline. The CDR3 reads CASSVTGSTEAFF. DNA of the CDR3: TGTGCCAGCAGCGTGACAGGGTCCACTGAAGCTTTCTTT.